The rows below give T cell receptor beta chains drawn from one sample of a study of Tregs in tolerant kidney transplant recipients. Sequenced by immunoSEQ multiplex PCR; TCRdb stores in-frame clones only, minus some. The sample lists tens of thousands of clones, 93% occurring once. The sequencing here drew on CD4+ T cells from blood, taken before the transplant. The receptor set was obtained from a human donor who received a combined kidney and bone marrow transplant. Each CDR3 is given with its conserved first and last residue. The D gene is left open where the match is weak.

TRBV5-1	TRBJ2-1	TRBD2	CASSLASSGYNEQFF	TGCGCCAGCAGCTTGGCCTCTAGCGGCTACAATGAGCAGTTCTTC
TRBV15	TRBJ2-3	NA	CATSLDRRTDTQYF	TGTGCCACCTCACTTGACAGACGCACAGATACGCAGTATTTT
TRBV5-4	TRBJ2-1	TRBD1	CASSLPTGWGNNEQFF	TGTGCCAGCAGCTTGCCGACAGGGTGGGGGAACAATGAGCAGTTCTTC
TRBV5-1	TRBJ1-1	NA	CASSLVRDTEAFF	TGCGCCAGCAGCTTGGTTCGGGACACTGAAGCTTTCTTT
TRBV19	TRBJ2-7	NA	CASRPGQFSYEQYF	TGTGCCAGTAGACCCGGACAGTTCTCCTACGAGCAGTACTTC
TRBV18	TRBJ1-1	NA	CASSPQGTNTEAFF	TGTGCCAGCTCACCCCAGGGGACGAACACTGAAGCTTTCTTT
TRBV11-2	TRBJ2-5	TRBD1	CASSTKTGAETQYF	TGTGCCAGCAGCACCAAGACAGGGGCAGAGACCCAGTACTTC
TRBV4-3	TRBJ1-2	TRBD1	CASSSRQGSGLGYGYTF	TGCGCCAGCAGCTCCCGACAGGGGAGCGGACTTGGCTATGGCTACACCTTC
TRBV7-2	TRBJ2-4	NA	CASSSNTAGANIQYF	TGTGCCAGCAGCTCGAATACGGCGGGGGCCAACATTCAGTACTTC
TRBV28	TRBJ1-1	NA	CASSTPPFTGFDTEAFF	TGTGCCAGCAGCACCCCGCCCTTTACAGGTTTCGACACTGAAGCTTTCTTT
TRBV9	TRBJ2-1	NA	CASSERMMGGGRSHNEQFF	TGTGCCAGCAGCGAGAGGATGATGGGGGGTGGGAGGAGTCACAATGAGCAGTTCTTC
TRBV2	TRBJ2-1	TRBD2	CASILVRAGGSEQFF	TGTGCCAGCATACTCGTGCGCGCGGGGGGTTCTGAGCAGTTCTTC
TRBV30	TRBJ2-7	NA	CAWSSGQFYEQYF	TGTGCCTGGAGTAGCGGACAGTTCTACGAGCAGTACTTC
TRBV5-1	TRBJ2-3	NA	CASSLPGNLGTAGDGSTDTQYF	TGCGCCAGCAGCTTGCCGGGGAATTTAGGGACAGCGGGAGACGGGAGCACAGATACGCAGTATTTT
TRBV6-5	TRBJ2-7	NA	CASWGAYEQYF	TGTGCCAGCTGGGGGGCCTACGAGCAGTACTTC
TRBV6-1	TRBJ2-5	TRBD2	CASSGRGLAETQYF	TGTGCCAGCAGTGGCCGTGGACTAGCTGAGACCCAGTACTTC
TRBV7-2	TRBJ2-7	NA	CASSPRGYEQYF	TGTGCCAGCAGCCCCAGGGGCTACGAGCAGTACTTC
TRBV7-2	TRBJ2-2	TRBD2	CASSLNGLENTGELFF	TGTGCCAGCAGCTTAAATGGACTAGAGAACACCGGGGAGCTGTTTTTT
TRBV27	TRBJ1-2	TRBD1	CASSPYRTGGLDGYTF	TGTGCCAGCAGTCCCTACCGGACAGGGGGCTTGGATGGCTACACCTTC